These T cell receptor beta chains were read from a single sample in a study of spatial heterogeneity in lung cancer. TCRdb used MiXCR to reprocess the 5' RACE reads, holding one entry per CDR3 protein. The repertoire holds more than 50,000 distinct CDR3 sequences, with about 7% as singletons. The sample in question was PBMCs, obtained at surgery. The receptors stem from a female donor with early-stage non-small cell lung cancer. The CDR3 runs from the conserved cysteine through the conserved F or W.

TRBJ2-3	TRBV20-1	CSASLDTSYGPTGRADTQYF
TRBJ1-2	TRBV2	CASSALGAFYGYTF
TRBJ2-5	TRBV2	CASRSEGRRQETQYF
TRBJ2-1	TRBV6-5	CASSYSRDRGSEQFF
TRBJ1-1	TRBV15	CATSVQRNTEAFF
TRBJ2-7	TRBV5-6	CASSLAGNPSYEQYF
TRBJ2-3	TRBV9	CASSVDSSTQYF
TRBJ2-5	TRBV19	CASSIRRKDQETQYF
TRBJ2-3	TRBV19	CASSIVGSDTQYF
TRBJ2-7	TRBV30	CAWSVQWYEQYF
TRBJ1-2	TRBV2	CASTLTGTGYTF
TRBJ1-3	TRBV5-5	CASSISHSSGNTIYF
TRBJ2-7	TRBV19	CASSNPFPPYEQYF
TRBJ1-1	TRBV5-6	CASSLIGNTEAFF
TRBJ2-7	TRBV6-5	CASSSRGRGSYEQYF
TRBJ2-1	TRBV2	CASKGDTSEQFF
TRBJ2-7	TRBV7-2	CASSLEDSSSYEQYF
TRBJ2-1	TRBV7-8	CASSSAWDVRDSGGNEQFF
TRBJ2-5	TRBV10-3	CAISALAGGYQETQYF
TRBJ2-7	TRBV20-1	CSARSAYEQYF
TRBJ1-6	TRBV10-3	CAIRVDGASPLHF
TRBJ1-1	TRBV20-1	CSAREGASISEAFF
TRBJ1-2	TRBV28	CASETAHYGYTF
TRBJ2-3	TRBV23-1	CASSATADTQYF
TRBJ2-2	TRBV2	CATSAEEPLTGELFF
TRBJ2-7	TRBV30	CAWKLLRSSYEQYF
TRBJ1-4	TRBV7-2	CASSPDTSVGEKLFF
TRBJ2-3	TRBV7-9	CASSPLDTQYF
TRBJ2-7	TRBV20-1	CSASALAGITYEQYF
TRBJ2-1	TRBV4-2	CASSQGRATGTYNEQFF
TRBJ2-3	TRBV7-3	CASSLTAPGQGRDTQYF
TRBJ1-5	TRBV4-2	CASSLEERQPQHF
TRBJ2-7	TRBV20-1	CSARGRLGAKSYEQYF
TRBJ1-6	TRBV27	CASSGRRASYNSPLHF
TRBJ1-2	TRBV5-4	CASSFRGRGDYGYTF
TRBJ2-5	TRBV7-3	CASSRGLSETQYF
TRBJ2-6	TRBV3-1	CASSPAISGANVLTF
TRBJ1-2	TRBV7-2	CASSSLTGNYGYTF
TRBJ2-2	TRBV20-1	CSVPTPNTGELFF
TRBJ1-5	TRBV7-8	CASSRTQVNQPQHF
TRBJ1-6	TRBV5-5	CASTEQANSPLHF
TRBJ2-2	TRBV24-1	CATSNRETDTGELFF
TRBJ1-6	TRBV5-1	CASSADNFQNSPLHF
TRBJ1-6	TRBV18	CASSPGTGNSPLHF
TRBJ2-2	TRBV5-1	CASGRDGPNTGELFF
TRBJ2-3	TRBV20-1	CSARDQGAWGQSVRKQYF
TRBJ1-3	TRBV28	CASSGSLGTIYF
TRBJ2-2	TRBV28	CASWGEIRAGELFF
TRBJ1-6	TRBV6-5	CASSPPGTRNSPLHF
TRBJ2-5	TRBV7-6	CASSLAYYGGETQYF
TRBJ2-7	TRBV12-3/TRBV12-4	CASSLGTGNRYEQYF
TRBJ2-1	TRBV20-1	CSASFPGYEQFF
TRBJ2-7	TRBV28	CASSLTAYEQYF
TRBJ2-6	TRBV7-3	CASSLSRPGHSTGANVLTF
TRBJ1-1	TRBV10-3	CAISERGTEAFF
TRBJ2-3	TRBV6-1	CASSEQEGDTQYF
TRBJ2-7	TRBV20-1	CSAIQWDSSYEQYF
TRBJ2-2	TRBV28	CASTVDRDFDGELFF
TRBJ1-1	TRBV3-1	CASRPHGVNTEAFF